These 22 T cell receptor beta chains originate from one sample sequenced in a study of blood T cell repertoires in COVID-19. Measured with immunoSEQ multiplex PCR; TCRdb has only the in-frame clones, and not every one. The sample records over 12,000 clones, over 80% being singletons. Sequences were obtained from peripheral blood. These receptors came from a human donor with active COVID-19. The donor label of this sample is uncertain.

The V call is TRBV30, the J call TRBJ1-4, with TRBD1 as a possible D gene (6 bases). V lost 0 bases and J lost 8, with 10 bases in between. From germline, CDR1 is GTSNPN and CDR2 SVGIG (reference sequence). The CDR3 spans 13 residues. The CDR3 nucleotides read TGTGCCTGGAGTGTCTGGGGGGGCGAAAAACTGTTTTTT. Encoded protein: CAWSVWGGEKLFF.

Regarding this clone: Germline and junction disagree at one end, which may indicate a read error. This sequence joins TRBV28 and TRBJ2-7; D not certain. The germline V gene encodes CDR1 MDHEN and CDR2 SYDVKM. This CDR3 comprises 12 residues. The CDR3 bases are TGTGCCAGCAGTACTATTCTGAGTCACCTACACTTC. This gives the protein CASSTILSHLHF.

This chain connects TRBV30 to TRBJ2-1; D gene ambiguous. Trimming took off 4 bases at V and 0 bases at J, with 7 bases between the two ends. This CDR3 is 13 amino acids long. Germline V gene data show CDR1 as GTSNPN and CDR2 as SVGIG (reference sequence). CDR3: CAWTPFSYNEQFF. CDR3 coding DNA: TGTGCCTGGACCCCCTTCTCCTACAATGAGCAGTTCTTC.

This chain joins TRBV2 and TRBJ2-3; D possibly corresponds to TRBD2 (6 bases). Looked up from germline, CDR1 is SNHLY and CDR2 is FYNNEI. Trimming stripped 10 bases from V and 2 bases from J, with 13 bases between. The CDR3 has 13 amino acids. The CDR3 DNA follows: TGTGCCAACGACGGGAGAGACACAGATACGCAGTATTTT. The encoded protein is CANDGRDTDTQYF.

The CDR3: CASSNLTRTDTQYF. The CDR3 DNA is TGTGCCAGTAGTAACCTAACTAGGACAGATACGCAGTATTTT. This chain connects TRBV19 to TRBJ2-3; D may be TRBD2 (5 bases). The CDR3 extends over 14 amino acids. V lost 4 bases and J lost 3, with 11 bases in between. Germline CDR1 reads LNHDA; CDR2 reads SQIVND (reference sequence). The full variable domain, rest sourced from reference TRBV19 and TRBJ2-3, is DGGITQSPKYLFRKEGQNVTLSCEQNLNHDAMYWYRQDPGQGLRLIYYSQIVNDFQKGDIAEGYSVSREKKESFPLTVTSAQKNPTAFYLCASSNLTRTDTQYFGPGTRLTVL.

The chain is built from TRBV11-2 and TRBJ2-1, with 10 bases lining up with TRBD2. Germline V gene data show CDR1 as SGHAT and CDR2 as FQNNGV. Unmatched junction bases numbered 5, after V lost 3 bases and J lost 0 bases. The CDR3 is made up of 17 amino acids. CDR3 sequence reads: CASSFLAGAGSYNEQFF. The CDR3 DNA is TGTGCCAGCAGCTTCCTAGCGGGGGCCGGCTCCTACAATGAGCAGTTCTTC.

The genes are TRBV4-1 and TRBJ2-5, with D perhaps matching TRBD1 (5 bases). The CDR3 has 21 amino acids. Germline V lookup: CDR1 MGHRA, CDR2 YSYEKL. V lost 0 bases and J 0 bases, leaving 26 bases between the germline ends. The DNA of the CDR3 is TGCGCCAGCAGCCAAGATTACCGGTCAGGGATGACTGGGGCATACCAAGAGACCCAGTACTTC. Translation: CASSQDYRSGMTGAYQETQYF.

This chain connects TRBV20-1 to TRBJ2-2; 7 bases agree with TRBD2. There are 13 residues in the CDR3. Germline CDR1 reads DFQATT; CDR2 reads SNEGSKA (reference sequence). J lost 5 bases, V lost 3 bases, and 3 bases had no gene match. CDR3 sequence reads: CSASRRGTGELFF. In DNA form, the CDR3 reads TGCAGTGCTAGTCGGCGGGGGACCGGGGAGCTGTTTTTT.

The sample holds a few counts of this clone. The chain joins TRBV4-1 to TRBJ1-4; D uncertain. Deletions cut 1 base from V and 6 bases from J, with 12 bases between. The CDR3 consists of 15 residues. CDR1 MGHRA and CDR2 YSYEKL come from the germline V gene. The CDR3 sequence is CASSQAPSGYEKLFF. The CDR3 nucleotides are TGCGCCAGCAGCCAAGCACCCTCGGGGTATGAAAAACTGTTTTTT.

The chain joins TRBV6-2 or TRBV6-3 to TRBJ2-1; TRBD1 matches at 7 bases. The V segment lost 4 bases and the J segment 4 bases; nucleotides outside the gene matches: 7. Germline-derived CDR1 and CDR2 are MNHEY and SVGEGT. The length of the CDR3 is 15 residues. The CDR3 protein is CASSSDRASYNEQFF. The CDR3 nucleotides read TGTGCCAGCAGTTCCGACAGGGCAAGTTACAATGAGCAGTTCTTC.

The chain combines TRBV7-2 with TRBJ1-3; 7 nucleotides agree with TRBD1. Germline-derived CDR1 and CDR2 are SGHTA and FQGNSA. Trimming at V came to 5 bases and at J to 4 bases, leaving 5 bases not matched to a gene. This CDR3 region has 14 residues. The CDR3 loop is CASSRDRSGNTIYF. CDR3 bases: TGTGCCAGCAGCCGGGACAGATCGGGAAACACCATATATTTT.

The V gene is TRBV19, the J gene TRBJ1-2; 7 bases align to TRBD1. This CDR3 is 14 amino acids long. V was pared by 10 bases and J by 2 bases, with 10 bases of the junction left unmatched. Germline CDR1 is LNHDA and CDR2 is SQIVND (reference sequence). CDR3 nucleotides: TGTGCCATTGGGAGGACAGGCATAAACTATGGCTACACCTTC. This gives the protein CAIGRTGINYGYTF.

The V and J genes are TRBV5-6 and TRBJ2-2; 9 bases match TRBD2. Trimming at V came to 1 base and at J to 5 bases, leaving 9 bases not matched to a gene. The CDR3 totals 17 residues. Per germline, CDR1 SGHDT and CDR2 YYEEEE. The CDR3, as DNA: TGTGCCAGCAGCTTGTTGGCGGGAGGGCGATGGACCGGGGAGCTGTTTTTT. It is translated as CASSLLAGGRWTGELFF.

The chain has TRBV5-6 and TRBJ1-3, with 8 bases matching TRBD1. CDR3 length: 16 residues. CDR1 and CDR2 (germline): SGHDT, YYEEEE. The junction had 11 bases not matched to a gene; V was cut back by 4 bases and J by 5 bases. The CDR3 DNA is TGTGCCAGCAGCCGCACCGGGACAGGCGCTAGAAACACCATATATTTT. Translation: CASSRTGTGARNTIYF.

This clone is a singleton in its sample. This chain links TRBV30 with TRBJ1-1; 7 nucleotides align to TRBD1. Per germline, CDR1 GTSNPN and CDR2 SVGIG (reference sequence). V gave up 2 bases and J gave up 0 bases; unmatched junction bases: 6. This CDR3 contains 15 residues. The CDR3 sequence is CAWSPGQTMNTEAFF. The CDR3 DNA reads as TGTGCCTGGAGTCCGGGACAGACGATGAACACTGAAGCTTTCTTT.

The chain employs TRBV7-2 and TRBJ2-2; 11 bases are a match to TRBD1. CDR3 length: 16 amino acids. J gave up 5 bases and V 4 bases, and 6 bases lay outside the gene matches. Germline CDR1 is SGHTA and CDR2 is FQGNSA. CDR3 loop: CASSSGQGAGTGELFF. CDR3 coding DNA: TGTGCCAGCAGCTCTGGACAGGGGGCCGGAACCGGGGAGCTGTTTTTT.

The rearrangement joins TRBV6-2 or TRBV6-3 to TRBJ1-2; D ambiguous. Trimming shortened V by 0 bases and J by 8 bases, and 16 bases separated the two germline ends. This CDR3 contains 15 residues. CDR1 is MNHEY and CDR2 is SVGEGT in the germline V gene. CDR3 coding DNA: TGTGCCAGCAGTTACTCTCCGGGGTTCGATGTCGGCTACACCTTC. Protein product: CASSYSPGFDVGYTF.

The genes are TRBV5-4 and TRBJ2-5; 10 positions agree with TRBD2. V was pared by 0 bases and J by 4 bases, with 9 bases of the junction left unmatched. Germline values: CDR1 SGHNT, CDR2 YYREEE (reference sequence). The CDR3 is 17 residues long. The CDR3 sequence: CASSLERGGLSGETQYF. CDR3 nucleotides: TGTGCCAGCAGCTTGGAGCGGGGGGGCCTTTCGGGAGAGACCCAGTACTTC. Filled out from reference TRBV5-4 and TRBJ2-5, the complete variable domain reads ETGVTQSPTHLIKTRGQQVTLRCSSQSGHNTVSWYQQALGQGPQFIFQYYREEENGRGNFPPRFSGLQFPNYSSELNVNALELDDSALYLCASSLERGGLSGETQYFGPGTRLLVL.

This clone was recorded once. J is TRBJ1-5 and V is TRBV30; D uncertain. V was clipped by 4 bases and J by 0 bases, with 7 bases between them. The CDR3 runs to 13 residues. CDR1 and CDR2 from the germline V gene are GTSNPN and SVGIG (reference sequence). CDR3: CAWNRDSNQPQHF. CDR3 nucleotides: TGTGCCTGGAATCGCGATAGCAATCAGCCCCAGCATTTT.

The chain combines TRBV3-1 (or the pseudogene TRBV3-2) with TRBJ1-1; D gene ambiguous. Germline values: CDR1 LGHDT, CDR2 YNNKEL (reference sequence). The V gene lost 0 bases and the J gene lost 8 bases, with 13 bases spanning the gap. This CDR3 spans 14 amino acids. CDR3 in DNA: TGTGCCAGCAGCCAAGATCGGGTATGGCGGGAAGCTTTCTTT. Its protein product is CASSQDRVWREAFF.

The genes are TRBV7-9 and TRBJ2-3; possible D gene TRBD2, 6 bases. The CDR3 runs to 14 residues. Germline V gene lookup returns CDR1 SEHNR and CDR2 FQNEAQ (reference sequence). Trimming left V 3 bases short and J 2 bases short, with 9 bases between. CDR3 DNA: TGTGCCAGCAGCTTTGGGCGGGACACAGATACGCAGTATTTT. Translation: CASSFGRDTDTQYF.

This chain links TRBV9 with TRBJ1-4, with TRBD1 identical over 7 bases. CDR1 SGDLS and CDR2 YYNGEE come from the germline V gene. V lost 2 bases and J lost 4; bases outside the gene matches: 11. The CDR3 is 17 residues long. CDR3 loop: CASSVGPGGGVNEKLFF. The CDR3 DNA reads TGTGCCAGCAGCGTTGGGCCAGGGGGTGGGGTTAATGAAAAACTGTTTTTT.